This T cell receptor beta chain was sequenced for a study of T cell responses to AZD1222 COVID-19 vaccine. Remarks on this clone: Its antigen remains unidentified.

The length of the CDR3 is 15 residues. CDR1 and CDR2 from the germline V gene are LNHNV and YYDKDF (reference sequence). The V gene lost 3 bases and the J gene lost 0 bases, with 11 bases spanning the gap. The method was immunoSEQ multiplex PCR; TCRdb's version includes in-frame clones alone and lacks a portion of them. The table records 95,000 to 150,000 clones, more than 70% of them present only once. Study-wide results and caveats: Elevations in Spike-specific TCR breadth and depth followed administration of two AZD1222 doses.

The sample consisted of peripheral blood, taken on day 0 of AZD1222 vaccination. The clonotype originates from an adult in good health. The rearrangement joins TRBV15 to TRBJ1-1; D not certain. CDR3 coding DNA: TGTGCCACCAGCAGGGGTCGGGTTATGAACACTGAAGCTTTCTTT. Its protein is CATSRGRVMNTEAFF.